This section outlines one T cell receptor beta chain sequence together with its context. The CDR3 extends over 11 amino acids. Between the trimmed V and J ends, which lost 2 bases and 10 bases, there was a span of 5 bases. Germline CDR1 MDHEN, CDR2 SYDVKM. Here immunoSEQ multiplex PCR was the method, and the copy in TCRdb shows in-frame clones only, minus some. The repertoire includes more than 150,000 clones, 70% to 90% of them detected once, and around 8.2% sits in the top ten. The sample is drawn from a study of blood T cell repertoires in COVID-19. V is TRBV28 and J is TRBJ1-4; no firm D call. This sequence was found in a man in his 60s with acute or convalescent COVID-19. Sample: peripheral blood. The CDR3, as DNA: TGTGCCAGCAGTTTAGAGGGAAAACTGTTTTTT. It codes for CASSLEGKLFF.